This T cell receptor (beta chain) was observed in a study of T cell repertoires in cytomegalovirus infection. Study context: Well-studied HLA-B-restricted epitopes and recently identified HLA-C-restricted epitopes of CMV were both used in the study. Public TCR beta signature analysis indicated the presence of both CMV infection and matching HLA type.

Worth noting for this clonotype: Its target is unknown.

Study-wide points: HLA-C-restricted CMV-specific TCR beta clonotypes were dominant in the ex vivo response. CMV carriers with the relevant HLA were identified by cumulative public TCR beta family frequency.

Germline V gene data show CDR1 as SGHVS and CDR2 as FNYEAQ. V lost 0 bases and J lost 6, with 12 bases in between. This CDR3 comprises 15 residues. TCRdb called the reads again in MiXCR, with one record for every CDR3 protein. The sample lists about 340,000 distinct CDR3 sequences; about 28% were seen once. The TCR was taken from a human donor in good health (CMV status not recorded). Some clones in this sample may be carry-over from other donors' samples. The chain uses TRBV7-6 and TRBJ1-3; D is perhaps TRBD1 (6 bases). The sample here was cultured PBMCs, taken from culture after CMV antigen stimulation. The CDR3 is CASSLAPGEVNTIYF. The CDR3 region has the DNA TGTGCCAGCAGCTTAGCGCCAGGGGAGGTAAACACCATATATTTT.